Following are 19 T cell receptor beta chains from one sample sequenced in a study of blood T cell repertoires in COVID-19. Profiled with immunoSEQ multiplex PCR; TCRdb holds only in-frame clones, not every one. The repertoire holds a few hundred thousand clones, with 88% as singletons. Sequencing input: peripheral blood. These receptors all come from a woman aged 25 to 45 with acute or convalescent COVID-19.

This rearrangement joins TRBV24-1 to TRBJ1-2, with 9 nucleotides matching TRBD1. Germline trimming cut 5 bases from V and 4 bases from J; bases unmatched to any gene: 19. The germline V gene has CDR1 KGHDR and CDR2 SFDVKD. This CDR3 spans 19 amino acids. The CDR3 spells CATSGTTGTGWSLAYGYTF. Written as DNA, the CDR3 is TGTGCCACCAGTGGCACAACCGGGACAGGGTGGAGTTTAGCCTATGGCTACACCTTC.

This clone was detected once. The chain links TRBV6-6 to TRBJ2-7; 8 bases fit TRBD2. The CDR3 spans 13 residues. The germline CDR1 and CDR2 sequences are MNHNY and SVGAGI (reference sequence). With V trimmed by 7 bases and J by 4 bases, 6 bases remained unmatched. CDR3 residues: CASTDGGGYEQYF. The CDR3 region has the DNA TGTGCCAGCACCGACGGGGGGGGTTACGAGCAGTACTTC.

The genes are TRBV6-2 or TRBV6-3 and TRBJ2-5; 8 bases match TRBD1. From germline, CDR1 is MNHEY and CDR2 SVGEGT. The CDR3 contains 14 residues. The V gene end was trimmed by 4 bases and the J gene end by 5 bases; junction bases not matched to a gene: 6. CDR3 protein: CASSSQGAAETQYF. In DNA, the CDR3 is TGTGCCAGCAGTTCCCAGGGGGCGGCGGAGACCCAGTACTTC.

The rearrangement links TRBV19 to TRBJ1-4, with 8 positions matching TRBD1. The germline V gene encodes CDR1 LNHDA and CDR2 SQIVND (reference sequence). V gave up 5 bases and J gave up 5 bases; unmatched junction bases: 7. The CDR3 spans 15 residues. This chain's CDR3 is CASSPRDRLNEKLFF. CDR3 DNA: TGTGCCAGTAGTCCCCGGGACAGGTTAAATGAAAAACTGTTTTTT.

The CDR3 sequence is CASSSGQDSYEQYF. The CDR3 bases are TGTGCCAGCAGCAGCGGACAGGACTCATACGAGCAGTACTTC. The chain couples TRBV9 to TRBJ2-7; 7 bases align to TRBD1. Trimming at V came to 4 bases and at J to 4 bases, leaving 8 bases not matched to a gene. There are 14 residues in the CDR3. The germline V gene encodes CDR1 SGDLS and CDR2 YYNGEE. The full variable domain, its missing parts supplied by reference TRBV9 and TRBJ2-7, is DSGVTQTPKHLITATGQRVTLRCSPRSGDLSVYWYQQSLDQGLQFLIQYYNGEERAKGNILERFSAQQFPDLHSELNLSSLELGDSALYFCASSSGQDSYEQYFGPGTRLTVT.

This clone was observed a single time. Other DNA sequences in the same sample also yield this CDR3. The chain carries TRBV19 and TRBJ2-7; D is ambiguous. Germline-derived CDR1 and CDR2 are LNHDA and SQIVND (reference sequence). The CDR3 has 13 residues. V was trimmed by 3 bases and J by 1 base, leaving 7 bases between them. CDR3 loop: CASSITASYEQYF. Here the CDR3 DNA reads TGTGCCAGTAGTATCACAGCATCCTACGAGCAGTACTTC.

In nucleotides, the CDR3 is TGTGCCAGCAGCTTATATAGCGGGTTGCAGTTCTTC. It codes for CASSLYSGLQFF. This chain uses TRBV5-4 with TRBJ2-1; 7 bases map to TRBD2. Germline-derived CDR1 and CDR2 are SGHNT and YYREEE (reference sequence). Trimming took 2 bases from V and 12 from J; bases not matched to a gene: 5. CDR3 length: 12 residues.

The genes are TRBV6-1 and TRBJ1-2; D gene uncertain. The germline V gene has CDR1 MNHNS and CDR2 SASEGT. CDR3 length: 14 amino acids. Trimming pared 1 base from V and 4 bases from J, leaving 10 bases between. The CDR3 region has the DNA TGTGCCAGCAGTGAAGACAGTTCCTCCTATGGCTACACCTTC. Translated: CASSEDSSSYGYTF.

The CDR3 sequence: CASHLDRSNEQFF. The CDR3 DNA reads TGCGCCAGCCATTTGGACAGGAGCAATGAGCAGTTCTTC. The chain joins TRBV5-1 to TRBJ2-1; 7 bases agree with TRBD1. This CDR3 is 13 amino acids long. J was trimmed by 6 bases and V by 7 bases; bases with no gene match: 7. The germline CDR1 and CDR2 sequences are SGHRS and YFSETQ.

This clone is a singleton in its sample. The chain recombines TRBV10-3 with TRBJ2-7; 9 bases map to TRBD2. There are 16 residues in the CDR3. J was trimmed by 0 bases and V by 3 bases; bases with no gene match: 6. Germline values: CDR1 ENHRY, CDR2 SYGVKD. Written as DNA, the CDR3 is TGTGCCATCAGTGAACTAGCGGGTTTTAGCTCCTACGAGCAGTACTTC. It yields the protein CAISELAGFSSYEQYF.

The V and J genes are TRBV19 and TRBJ1-5; TRBD1 matches at 8 bases. Germline trimming cut 5 bases from V and 6 bases from J; bases unmatched to any gene: 12. This CDR3 spans 16 amino acids. Germline-derived CDR1 and CDR2 are LNHDA and SQIVND (reference sequence). The CDR3 region has the DNA TGTGCCAGTAGTCCCCCCCCAGGGGGCAGGTTTCAGCCCCAGCATTTT. This translates into CASSPPPGGRFQPQHF.

J is TRBJ1-1 and V is TRBV29-1; the D gene is possibly TRBD1 (6 bases). Germline assignment: CDR1 SQVTM and CDR2 ANQGSEA. The ends were cut back, 2 bases at V and 4 bases at J, with 14 bases in the middle. There are 14 residues in the CDR3. For the CDR3, the DNA is TGCAGCGTTGAAAACAGGGCGGGTTTCACTGAAGCTTTCTTT. Translation gives CSVENRAGFTEAFF.

The chain carries TRBV11-2 and TRBJ1-4; 7 bases map to TRBD1. This CDR3 contains 19 residues. The trim removed 3 bases at V and 2 bases at J, leaving 15 bases unmatched. Looked up from germline, CDR1 is SGHAT and CDR2 is FQNNGV. In DNA form, the CDR3 reads TGTGCCAGCAGCTTTAAACCCCTCGACTTGACAGGGACTAATGAAAAACTGTTTTTT. It codes for CASSFKPLDLTGTNEKLFF.

The chain links TRBV18 to TRBJ1-1; D unresolved. This CDR3 is built from 15 residues. The V end lost 3 bases, the J end lost 0 bases, and 11 bases lay between the germline ends. The V gene's germline CDR1 is KGHSH and CDR2 LQKENI. The CDR3 sequence: CASSPTKQLNTEAFF. In nucleotides, the CDR3 is TGTGCCAGCTCACCCACAAAACAATTGAACACTGAAGCTTTCTTT.

This clone was counted a few times. The gene calls are TRBV4-2 and TRBJ1-4, with 7 bases that match TRBD1. Trimming cost V 4 bases and J 4 bases; bases outside gene matches: 6. This CDR3 contains 15 residues. Per the germline V gene, CDR1 is LGHNA and CDR2 is YNFKEQ. The CDR3 is CASSLPGQLNEKLFF. The CDR3 DNA is TGTGCCAGCAGCCTACCGGGACAGCTTAATGAAAAACTGTTTTTT.

This chain joins TRBV5-1 and TRBJ2-3, with 10 bases identical to TRBD1. Per the germline V gene, CDR1 is SGHRS and CDR2 is YFSETQ. CDR3 length: 16 amino acids. J lost 3 bases, V lost 4 bases, and 8 bases had no gene match. DNA for the CDR3: TGCGCCAGCAGCCAGGACGGGGGACAGGGGACAGATACGCAGTATTTT. Translating it yields CASSQDGGQGTDTQYF. Variable domain in full (rest from reference TRBV5-1 and TRBJ2-3): KAGVTQTPRYLIKTRGQQVTLSCSPISGHRSVSWYQQTPGQGLQFLFEYFSETQRNKGNFPGRFSGRQFSNSRSEMNVSTLELGDSALYLCASSQDGGQGTDTQYFGPGTRLTVL.

The chain employs TRBV9 and TRBJ2-2, with TRBD2 matching over 12 bases. CDR1 and CDR2 from the germline V gene are SGDLS and YYNGEE. CDR3 length: 17 amino acids. Trimming at V came to 0 bases and at J to 5 bases, leaving 5 bases not matched to a gene. CDR3 residues: CASSVGLAGAFTGELFF. CDR3 DNA: TGTGCCAGCAGCGTAGGACTAGCGGGAGCTTTTACCGGGGAGCTGTTTTTT.

The chain joins TRBV6-2 or TRBV6-3 to TRBJ2-7, with TRBD2 as a possible D gene (5 bases). Germline V gene lookup returns CDR1 MNHEY and CDR2 SVGEGT. The ends were cut back, 2 bases at V and 5 bases at J, with 16 bases in the middle. CDR3 size: 15 residues. The CDR3 loop is CASSYPEAVGDEQYF. The CDR3 region has the DNA TGTGCCAGCAGTTACCCCGAAGCGGTCGGGGACGAGCAGTACTTC.

This chain joins TRBV18 and TRBJ1-3, with 9 bases lining up with TRBD1. Germline V gene sequence: CDR1 KGHSH, CDR2 LQKENI. J was trimmed by 2 bases and V by 3 bases; bases with no gene match: 5. The CDR3 extends over 16 amino acids. The CDR3 region is CASSPGQGRAGNTIYF. CDR3 in DNA: TGTGCCAGCTCACCCGGACAGGGGAGAGCTGGAAACACCATATATTTT.